This T cell receptor beta chain was profiled in a study of blood T cell repertoires in COVID-19. The wider study: PBMCs, B-cell-depleted T cells, or T cells were the source of the cDNA or gDNA that made up the material.

Only one count was recorded for this clone. Repertoires were generated with immunoSEQ multiplex PCR, while TCRdb's copy carries only in-frame clones and drops some. Of 150,000 to 200,000 clones listed, over 80% are singletons. Sequences were obtained from peripheral blood. This TCR came from a woman aged 25 to 39 with acute or convalescent COVID-19.

Written as DNA, the CDR3 is TGCAGTCTAGACAGGGTAAATGGCTACACCTTC. Amino acids: CSLDRVNGYTF. The chain is built from TRBV20-1 and TRBJ1-2; 7 bases match TRBD1. CDR1 and CDR2 (germline): DFQATT, SNEGSKA (reference sequence). Unmatched junction bases numbered 6, after V lost 8 bases and J lost 6 bases. This CDR3 is 11 amino acids long.